These 2 T cell receptor beta chains share one sample of origin, sequenced in a study of T cells in Graves' hyperthyroidism and ophthalmopathy. It was RNA transcripts that yielded the amplified TCR beta CDR3 regions. Primed by the HTBI set, a first-round RT-PCR was run on the TCR CDR3. In TCRdb, the multiplex PCR reads were re-called with MiXCR into one record per CDR3 protein. The sample shows around 350,000 distinct CDR3 sequences, around 15% of them seen only once. The sequencing sample was made of blood. These receptors all stem from a woman under 40 with Graves' ophthalmopathy.

This clonotype was counted a few times. J is TRBJ1-1 and V is TRBV5-4; D is possibly TRBD1 (6 bases). The CDR3 is 13 amino acids. Germline loops: CDR1 SGHNT, CDR2 YYREEE (reference sequence). The V end was cut by 9 bases, the J end by 0 bases, with 12 bases between. Here the CDR3 reads CATGQFMNTEAFF. The CDR3 nucleotides read TGTGCCACAGGACAGTTCATGAACACTGAAGCTTTCTTT.

This clonotype was seen many times. The rearrangement uses TRBV5-1 and TRBJ2-2; D assignment may be TRBD1 or TRBD2 (5 bases each). V lost 3 bases to trimming and J lost 5 bases, with 17 bases between them. From germline, CDR1 is SGHRS and CDR2 YFSETQ. CDR3 length: 16 residues. The CDR3 sequence: CASSWSRDEGTGELFF. The CDR3 coding sequence is TGCGCCAGCAGCTGGAGCCGGGACGAAGGAACCGGGGAGCTGTTTTTT.